This is a list of T cell receptor beta chains from one sample in a study of shared clonotypes between healthy human individuals. Repertoires were generated with immunoSEQ multiplex PCR, while TCRdb's copy carries only in-frame clones and drops some. The sample consists of more than 450,000 clones, about four fifths of them appearing once. The sequencing sample was made of PBMCs. These receptors were collected from a woman in her thirties or forties in good health. Some clones in this sample may be carry-over from other donors' samples. CDR3s include the opening cysteine and the closing phenylalanine or tryptophan. The order of the fields is J gene, D gene, V gene, clone size, CDR3 protein, CDR3 DNA. A D gene is named only where the DNA matches it firmly. Part of the rows lack a size; the others show once, few, many or a class for expanded clones.

>TRBJ2-7|.|TRBV7-9|once
CASSQTTVSYEQYF
TGTGCCAGCAGCCAAACCACTGTCTCCTACGAGCAGTACTTC
>TRBJ2-1|.|TRBV7-9|.
CASSPNSNEQFF
TGTGCCAGCAGCCCTAACTCCAATGAGCAGTTCTTC
>TRBJ2-5|.|TRBV11-2|.
CASSQIPWRTQYF
TGTGCCAGCAGCCAAATTCCATGGAGAACCCAGTACTTC
>TRBJ2-7|.|TRBV7-2|.
CASSLGLAFDKQYF
TGTGCCAGCAGCTTGGGGCTAGCGTTTGACAAGCAGTACTTC
>TRBJ1-4|TRBD1|TRBV15|.
CATSPDRGRNEKLFF
TGTGCCACCAGCCCTGACAGGGGCCGGAATGAAAAACTGTTTTTT
>TRBJ2-3|.|TRBV2|.
CASNEGTDTQYF
TGTGCCAGCAATGAGGGCACAGATACGCAGTATTTT
>TRBJ1-4|.|TRBV7-9|.
CASSLGEYEKLFF
TGTGCCAGCAGCTTGGGGGAATATGAAAAACTGTTTTTT
>TRBJ2-3|TRBD2|TRBV7-3|.
CASSQTLAGGPGDTQYF
TGTGCCAGCAGCCAGACCCTAGCGGGAGGCCCTGGGGATACGCAGTATTTT
>TRBJ1-2|.|TRBV11-2|.
CASSLDNNYGYTF
TGTGCCAGCAGCTTAGATAACAACTATGGCTACACCTTC
>TRBJ2-7|TRBD2|TRBV7-9|few
CASSPWTSGRNSYEQYF
TGTGCCAGCAGCCCATGGACTAGCGGGAGGAATTCCTACGAGCAGTACTTC
>TRBJ1-3|.|TRBV5-1|.
CASSPGRRVGASGNTIYF
TGCGCCAGCAGCCCAGGTCGACGGGTGGGGGCGTCTGGAAACACCATATATTTT
>TRBJ2-1|.|TRBV7-3|.
CASSPRHHNEQFF
TGTGCCAGCAGCCCTAGACACCACAATGAGCAGTTCTTC
>TRBJ1-1|TRBD1|TRBV2|few
CASRGQVNTEAFF
TGTGCCAGCAGGGGACAGGTGAACACTGAAGCTTTCTTT
>TRBJ2-2|.|TRBV18|once
CASSPQFRGISNTGELFF
TGTGCCAGCTCACCGCAGTTCAGGGGAATTTCTAACACCGGGGAGCTGTTTTTT
>TRBJ2-1|TRBD2|TRBV7-9|.
CASSSFSGRAYNEQFF
TGTGCCAGCAGCTCGTTTAGCGGGAGGGCCTACAATGAGCAGTTCTTC
>TRBJ2-7|.|TRBV15|.
CATSRVRGAGEQYF
TGTGCCACCAGCAGAGTACGGGGGGCGGGTGAGCAGTACTTC
>TRBJ2-5|TRBD2|TRBV7-2|.
CASSPKRGTSGAQETQYF
TGTGCCAGCAGCCCTAAAAGGGGGACTAGCGGGGCACAAGAGACCCAGTACTTC
>TRBJ2-1|TRBD2|TRBV27|.
CASSPGRLAGGNEQFF
TGTGCCAGCAGCCCTGGGCGGCTAGCGGGAGGCAATGAGCAGTTCTTC
>TRBJ2-4|TRBD2|TRBV5-1|.
CASSLGTSGKENIQYF
TGCGCCAGCAGCTTAGGGACTAGCGGGAAAGAAAACATTCAGTACTTC
>TRBJ1-3|.|TRBV6-5|.
CASSSRPLGTGNTIYF
TGTGCCAGCAGTTCACGTCCCCTAGGTACTGGAAACACCATATATTTT
>TRBJ2-5|.|TRBV19|.
CASSSGQETQYF
TGTGCCAGTAGTAGCGGCCAAGAGACCCAGTACTTC
>TRBJ2-5|.|TRBV11-3|.
CASSLGAETQYF
TGTGCCAGCAGCTTAGGGGCGGAGACCCAGTACTTC
>TRBJ2-7|TRBD1|TRBV6-5|.
CASSRTGVYEQYF
TGTGCCAGCAGTCGGACAGGGGTGTACGAGCAGTACTTC
>TRBJ2-7|TRBD1|TRBV7-2|.
CASSYRTGDNYEQYF
TGTGCCAGCAGCTACAGGACAGGGGACAACTACGAGCAGTACTTC
>TRBJ1-6|TRBD1|TRBV30|.
CAWSEGASNSPLHF
TGTGCCTGGAGCGAGGGGGCGTCTAATTCACCCCTCCACTTT
>TRBJ2-2|TRBD2|TRBV28|.
CASSLITSGRLSGELFF
TGTGCCAGCAGTTTAATAACTAGCGGGAGGTTGTCCGGGGAGCTGTTTTTT
>TRBJ1-1|.|TRBV19|.
CASSTAGRMNTEAFF
TGTGCCAGTAGCACGGCGGGACGGATGAACACTGAAGCTTTCTTT
>TRBJ2-5|.|TRBV28|.
CASKAKFQETQYF
TGTGCCAGCAAAGCTAAGTTCCAAGAGACCCAGTACTTC
>TRBJ1-4|.|TRBV5-8|.
CASTPGATNEKLFF
TGTGCCAGCACCCCAGGGGCAACTAATGAAAAACTGTTTTTT
>TRBJ2-1|.|TRBV7-3|.
CASSLGGEVYNEQFF
TGTGCCAGCAGCTTGGGCGGAGAAGTCTACAATGAGCAGTTCTTC
>TRBJ1-1|.|TRBV18|.
CASSKRGGRSNTEAFF
TGTGCCAGCTCAAAACGGGGGGGTAGGTCGAACACTGAAGCTTTCTTT
>TRBJ2-2|.|TRBV25-1|few
CASSVSATGELFF
TGTGCCAGCTCCGTTAGCGCCACCGGGGAGCTGTTTTTT
>TRBJ1-1|.|TRBV10-3|.
CAISESLQGLAFF
TGTGCCATCAGTGAGTCGTTGCAGGGTTTGGCTTTCTTT
>TRBJ2-7|.|TRBV6-5|.
CASSLTPAYEQYF
TGTGCCAGCAGCCTCACCCCGGCCTACGAGCAGTACTTC
>TRBJ2-1|TRBD2|TRBV10-1|many
CASSESRTSGSFEQFF
TGCGCCAGCAGTGAGTCCCGGACTAGCGGGAGTTTTGAGCAGTTCTTC
>TRBJ2-1|TRBD2|TRBV29-1|.
CSVETLLASQYNEQFF
TGCAGCGTGGAAACTCTACTAGCGAGTCAATACAATGAGCAGTTCTTC
>TRBJ1-2|TRBD1|TRBV5-4|.
CASSLDRVDGYTF
TGTGCCAGCAGCTTAGACAGGGTAGATGGCTACACCTTC
>TRBJ2-1|.|TRBV14|.
CASSQLSQGGNEQFF
TGTGCCAGCAGCCAGTTGAGCCAGGGGGGCAATGAGCAGTTCTTC
>TRBJ2-1|TRBD2|TRBV10-2|.
CASSELGSGRASNEQFF
TGCGCCAGCAGTGAGTTAGGTAGCGGGAGGGCTAGCAATGAGCAGTTCTTC
>TRBJ1-2|.|TRBV11-1|many
CASSQGGYGYTF
TGTGCCAGCAGCCAAGGGGGCTATGGCTACACCTTC
>TRBJ2-1|TRBD2|TRBV15|once
CATSRDGTSGRVDNEQFF
TGTGCCACCAGCAGAGACGGGACTAGCGGGAGGGTCGACAATGAGCAGTTCTTC
>TRBJ2-5|TRBD1|TRBV18|.
CASSTGVETQYF
TGTGCCAGCTCTACAGGGGTGGAGACCCAGTACTTC
>TRBJ2-7|TRBD2|TRBV19|.
CASSGRERPYEQYF
TGTGCCAGTAGTGGGCGGGAGAGGCCCTACGAGCAGTACTTC
>TRBJ2-3|TRBD2|TRBV7-9|.
CASRPGLSTDTQYF
TGTGCCAGCAGGCCGGGACTAAGCACAGATACGCAGTATTTT